A single sample is the source of the 27 T cell receptor beta chains below, sequenced in a study of T cells expressing NK-cell markers. Reanalyzing the 5' RACE reads, TCRdb keeps one entry per CDR3 protein, without DNA. This sample lists roughly 420,000 distinct CDR3 sequences; its ten largest clones have about 7.1%. Sequenced input: blood T cells: a sorted CD56 or NKG2C T cell subset, CD4+ or CD8+ T cells, or bulk PBMC T cells (not recorded which). Receptors originate from a woman between 18 and 70 years old in good health.

The chain uses TRBV4-3 and TRBJ2-2; TCRdb lists TRBD1, though no DNA is available to test this call. The CDR3 runs to 16 residues. Germline assignment: CDR1 LGHNA and CDR2 YSLEER. The chain's CDR3 is CASSHGGTGKTGELFF.

CDR3 in amino acids: CSARDLSGDIADTQYF. The chain employs TRBV20-1 and TRBJ2-3. The CDR3 has 16 residues. Per germline, CDR1 DFQATT and CDR2 SNEGSKA (reference sequence).

This rearrangement joins TRBV20-1 to TRBJ2-7; TCRdb lists TRBD2, though no DNA is available to test this call. Germline assignment: CDR1 DFQATT and CDR2 SNEGSKA (reference sequence). The CDR3 has 15 amino acids. The CDR3 is CSARGPSGSAYEQYF.

The chain recombines TRBV6-1 with TRBJ2-7. CDR1 MNHNS and CDR2 SASEGT come from the germline V gene. The CDR3 is 13 residues long. The CDR3: CASTGRISYEQYF.

The chain is built from TRBV5-1 and TRBJ2-3. From germline, CDR1 is SGHRS and CDR2 YFSETQ. The length of the CDR3 is 14 residues. The CDR3 is CASSLDPATDTQYF.

CDR3 amino acids: CATSTVAGELFF. This chain joins TRBV15 and TRBJ2-2. The CDR3 has 12 residues. From germline, CDR1 is LNHNV and CDR2 YYDKDF (reference sequence).

The J gene is TRBJ2-1, the V gene TRBV6-5; the D gene TCRdb calls, TRBD2, cannot be checked with no DNA. Germline CDR1 MNHEY, CDR2 SVGAGI. The CDR3 runs 16 residues. CDR3 sequence reads: CASSYSRAGGPNEQFF.

The rearrangement joins TRBV5-6 to TRBJ1-2; with no DNA, the TCRdb D assignment of TRBD1 cannot be verified. In germline, CDR1 is SGHDT, CDR2 YYEEEE. The CDR3 totals 13 residues. CDR3 protein: CASSRQRLYGYTF.

The chain is built from TRBV7-2 and TRBJ2-5; TCRdb proposes TRBD2, but this gene call is untestable without DNA. Germline V CDR1 and CDR2: SGHTA, FQGNSA. CDR3 length equals 15 residues. The CDR3 loop is CASSFGLAGGETQYF.

The chain uses TRBV20-1 and TRBJ2-1; TCRdb names TRBD2, which stays unverified in the absence of DNA. The CDR3 has 13 amino acids. Looked up from germline, CDR1 is DFQATT and CDR2 is SNEGSKA (reference sequence). CDR3 amino acids: CRVSGGPYNEQFF.

The chain uses TRBV19 and TRBJ2-1. Germline V gene sequence: CDR1 LNHDA, CDR2 SQIVND (reference sequence). The CDR3 is 15 amino acids. The CDR3 region is CASSIVAGFYNEQFF.

V usage is TRBV7-2 and J usage is TRBJ2-1; TCRdb names TRBD2, which stays unverified in the absence of DNA. CDR1 and CDR2 from the germline V gene are SGHTA and FQGNSA. The CDR3 has 16 amino acids. The CDR3 spells CASSFLTSGPYNEQFF.

The rearrangement uses TRBV20-1 and TRBJ2-5; TCRdb's assignment of TRBD2 cannot be checked, as there is no DNA. The germline CDR1 and CDR2 sequences are DFQATT and SNEGSKA (reference sequence). CDR3 size: 14 residues. The CDR3 reads CSATGTSGQETQYF.

V usage is TRBV4-3 and J usage is TRBJ2-1; the D call of TRBD2 rests on TCRdb alone, since no DNA is present to check it. Germline V gene lookup returns CDR1 LGHNA and CDR2 YSLEER. This CDR3 has 17 residues. The CDR3 loop is CASSQESGSVAYNEQFF.

The genes are TRBV6-2 or TRBV6-3 and TRBJ1-5. The CDR3 is made up of 15 amino acids. Germline V gene data show CDR1 as MNHEY and CDR2 as SVGEGT. The CDR3 is CASSYLDWNNQPQHF.

V and J are TRBV12-3 or TRBV12-4 and TRBJ2-5; TCRdb outputs TRBD2, but without DNA this stays unchecked. The CDR3 extends over 14 amino acids. Here the CDR3 reads CASSLIGPGETQYF.

The chain recombines TRBV6-5 with TRBJ2-3; the D call of TRBD2 rests on TCRdb alone, since no DNA is present to check it. Looked up from germline, CDR1 is MNHEY and CDR2 is SVGAGI. This CDR3 is built from 16 residues. The CDR3 region is CASSYQAGGGTDTQYF.

V and J are TRBV3-1 and TRBJ1-1. Germline lookup yields CDR1 LGHDT and CDR2 YNNKEL (reference sequence). The CDR3 has 14 residues. CDR3 protein: CASSQASGIPEAFF.

This rearrangement joins TRBV5-1 to TRBJ2-3; TCRdb picks TRBD1, but there is no DNA to check that call. The germline gives CDR1 SGHRS, CDR2 YFSETQ. The CDR3 has 15 residues. The CDR3 reads CASSFDARATDTQYF.

V is TRBV20-1 and J is TRBJ2-5. The CDR3 loop spans 13 amino acids. Germline V gene sequence: CDR1 DFQATT, CDR2 SNEGSKA (reference sequence). The CDR3: CSARVKSSETQYF.

The chain recombines TRBV12-3 or TRBV12-4 with TRBJ2-7; the TCRdb call, TRBD1, lacks DNA for checking. This CDR3 is 14 amino acids long. The CDR3 protein is CASSPLGTGYEQYF.

The V call is TRBV15, the J call TRBJ2-1; there is no DNA to check the TCRdb D call of TRBD2. The V gene's germline CDR1 is LNHNV and CDR2 YYDKDF (reference sequence). The CDR3 sequence is 14 residues long. The CDR3 spells CATSSRGLPNEQFF.

The chain recombines TRBV29-1 with TRBJ1-1; TCRdb's assignment of TRBD1 cannot be checked, as there is no DNA. CDR1 is SQVTM, CDR2 ANQGSEA, per germline. The CDR3 extends over 15 amino acids. The CDR3 loop reads CSVRTGGSMNTEAFF.

The genes are TRBV11-3 and TRBJ1-1; TCRdb selects TRBD1, and the lack of DNA leaves this call unchecked. The CDR3 contains 14 residues. The germline gives CDR1 SGHNT, CDR2 YENEEA. The CDR3 here is CASSSGQKNTEAFF.

V usage is TRBV4-1 and J usage is TRBJ1-6; there is no DNA to check the TCRdb D call of TRBD1. Germline V gene sequence: CDR1 MGHRA, CDR2 YSYEKL. CDR3 length: 18 amino acids. The CDR3 protein is CASSQGDRGASYNSPLHF.

This sequence joins TRBV27 and TRBJ2-2; TCRdb reports TRBD1, a call that lacks DNA to check it against. Per the germline V gene, CDR1 is MNHEY and CDR2 is SMNVEV (reference sequence). This CDR3 has 17 amino acids. The CDR3 loop is CASSPPPGHLNTGELFF.

The chain links TRBV6-5 to TRBJ1-6; TCRdb gives TRBD1 as the D gene, but with no DNA this cannot be confirmed. Per the germline V gene, CDR1 is MNHEY and CDR2 is SVGAGI. The CDR3 loop spans 17 amino acids. The CDR3 loop is CASSYSIAGQNNSPLHF.